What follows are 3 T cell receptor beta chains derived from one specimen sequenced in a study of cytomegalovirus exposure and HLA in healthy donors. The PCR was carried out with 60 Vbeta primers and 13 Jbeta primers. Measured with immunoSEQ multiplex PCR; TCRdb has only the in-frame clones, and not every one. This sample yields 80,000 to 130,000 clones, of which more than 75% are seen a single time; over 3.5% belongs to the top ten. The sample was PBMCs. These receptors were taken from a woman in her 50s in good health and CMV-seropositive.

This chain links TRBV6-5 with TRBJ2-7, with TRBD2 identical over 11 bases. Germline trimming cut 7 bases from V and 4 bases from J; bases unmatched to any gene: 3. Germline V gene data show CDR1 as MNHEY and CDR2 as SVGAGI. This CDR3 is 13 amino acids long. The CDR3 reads CASIASGGYEQYF. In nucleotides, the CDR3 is TGTGCCAGCATTGCTAGCGGGGGGTACGAGCAGTACTTC.

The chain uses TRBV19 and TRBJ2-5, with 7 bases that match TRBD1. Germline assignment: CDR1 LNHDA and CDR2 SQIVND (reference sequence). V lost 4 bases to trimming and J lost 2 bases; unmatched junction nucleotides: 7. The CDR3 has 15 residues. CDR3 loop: CASSNEGGLQETQYF. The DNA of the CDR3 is TGTGCCAGTAGTAATGAAGGGGGCCTTCAAGAGACCCAGTACTTC.

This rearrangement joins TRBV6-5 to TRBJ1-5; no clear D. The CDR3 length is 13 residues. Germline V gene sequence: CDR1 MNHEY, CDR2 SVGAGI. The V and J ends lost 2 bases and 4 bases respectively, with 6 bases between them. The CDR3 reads CASSYAGNQPQHF. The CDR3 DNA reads TGTGCCAGCAGTTACGCGGGGAATCAGCCCCAGCATTTT.